The clone carrying this T cell receptor (beta chain) was detected a few times. Its specificity is not known. This record belongs to a study of T cells after yellow fever vaccination. About the study: Libraries from low-cell-number fractions were prepared with the SMART-Seq v4 Ultra Low Input RNA kit. The study's findings and limits: Detected again after the booster were most primary-vaccination clones, at 95% to 97% CD4 and about 89% CD8.

Each CDR3 protein gets one entry after TCRdb re-called the 5' RACE reads with MiXCR. The sample holds tens of thousands of distinct CDR3 sequences, roughly 6.9% seen once. This sequence was found in a man aged 18-30 years who received the YFV17D yellow fever vaccine. The sample here was CD8+ T cells sorted from PBMCs, taken on the day of the first yellow fever vaccination.

DNA of the CDR3: TGCGCCAGCAGCCAAGGAATGGGCAATCAGCCCCAGCATTTT. Translating gives CASSQGMGNQPQHF. The chain has TRBV4-1 and TRBJ1-5, with unresolved D. Germline V CDR1 and CDR2: MGHRA, YSYEKL. The CDR3 totals 14 residues. V was shortened by 1 base and J by 2 bases, with 6 bases between the two germline ends.